Given below is one T cell receptor (beta chain) in context. The antigen this receptor binds is unknown. No qualities accompany the bases; no much larger clone lies one base away. These data come from a study of blood T cell repertoires in COVID-19 (dated by TCRdb to between 2020 and 2021). General notes on the study: Samples from collaborators originated in the United States, Italy and Spain and spanned both the acute and convalescent phases of COVID-19. The material from the prospective study consisted of cDNA or gDNA derived from T cells, B-cell-depleted T cells, or PBMCs. Deeply sampled blood TCRbeta repertoires from subjects exposed to, actively infected with, or recovered from COVID-19 were included in the dataset. The repertoires were released in a freely available public database intended as a resource for research on the immune response to SARS-CoV-2. Samples were obtained from the ongoing ImmuneRACE study (first 160 participants) and from 1,000 to 1,500 subjects provided by 6 global collaborators. Nearly every sample came with metadata listing a de-identified subject ID, COVID-19 status, age in years and sex. Where available, HLA class I and class II types were taken from metadata supplied by the sample provider and were not determined by assay-based typing.

The CDR1 and CDR2 encoded by the germline V gene are SGDLS and YYNGEE. V is shortened by 3 bases, J by 0 bases, and the region joining them spans 15 bases. The CDR3, from cysteine to phenylalanine, totals 16 residues. Here the CDR3 DNA is all that survives: 48 bases in frame from base 1. One collaborating source in Seattle enrolled patients during active infection and followed them longitudinally through the course of disease. Collaborating institutions collected whole blood in K2EDTA tubes following their own protocols. For TCRbeta analysis, collaborators shipped samples as frozen whole blood, isolated PBMCs, or DNA extracted from either of those sample types. General study outcomes and caveats: The quantity of clinical and demographic metadata differed by source and by participant and was supplied without curation.

The immunoSEQ Assay, a bias-controlled multiplex PCR, was used to amplify TCRbeta CDR3 regions from genomic DNA. Per the original workflow: Nucleated cell counts per sample were estimated from amplification of reference gene primers within the assay. To quantify the absolute abundance of each unique TCRbeta CDR3 rearrangement, sequence reads were collapsed and filtered. Productive Simpson clonality was computed per sample as the square root of Simpson's diversity index over productive rearrangements. TCRdb carries this immuneACCESS record with in-frame sequences only. Its versions omit some clonotypes, under half of them owing to an unresolved V gene in the studies checked, with the rest unexplained. V and J calls and clone size are as listed in that table; D and trimming were resolved from the DNA. This sample has over 250,000 clones in its table, and roughly 90% of those were observed once. The ten largest clones add up to roughly 14% of the sample.

Recombination joined TRBV9 with TRBJ1-2; tentative D gene TRBD1, with 5 bases matching. The clonotype originates from a woman in her seventies with COVID-19, enrolled during active disease. The sequenced sample was peripheral blood. The DNA is as follows: TGTGCCAGCAGCGGAGGTCCCGCGGGGGCTAACTATGGCTACACCTTC. Its amino acids are CASSGGPAGANYGYTF.